Listed below are T cell receptor beta chains from one sample, sequenced in a study of shared clonotypes between healthy human individuals. Data came from immunoSEQ multiplex PCR; TCRdb stores just in-frame clones and leaves some out. The sample includes a few million clones, approximately 96% of them seen just once. Sequencing was done on a sample of naive CD4+ T cells sorted from blood. The source is a man between 18 and 29 years old in good health. Each CDR3 is given with its conserved first and last residue. A D gene is named only where the DNA matches it firmly.

TRBJ2-1	TRBV7-7	TRBD2	CASSRGLAGGNEQFF
TRBJ2-4	TRBV28	TRBD1	CASTSPPWGQGVLDIQYF
TRBJ2-5	TRBV19	-	CASSLQGLETQYF
TRBJ2-7	TRBV6-5	-	CASSPRSGPYEQYF
TRBJ2-5	TRBV5-1	TRBD1	CASSWGDRDQETQYF
TRBJ2-7	TRBV5-1	TRBD2	CASSFWISSGTVF
TRBJ1-5	TRBV6-5	TRBD1	CASSYRQGYNQPQHF
TRBJ1-1	TRBV6-6	TRBD1	CASRPNRGQAFF
TRBJ1-4	TRBV30	TRBD1	CAWNRGPPTNEKLFF
TRBJ2-2	TRBV7-6	-	CASKGSAGELFF